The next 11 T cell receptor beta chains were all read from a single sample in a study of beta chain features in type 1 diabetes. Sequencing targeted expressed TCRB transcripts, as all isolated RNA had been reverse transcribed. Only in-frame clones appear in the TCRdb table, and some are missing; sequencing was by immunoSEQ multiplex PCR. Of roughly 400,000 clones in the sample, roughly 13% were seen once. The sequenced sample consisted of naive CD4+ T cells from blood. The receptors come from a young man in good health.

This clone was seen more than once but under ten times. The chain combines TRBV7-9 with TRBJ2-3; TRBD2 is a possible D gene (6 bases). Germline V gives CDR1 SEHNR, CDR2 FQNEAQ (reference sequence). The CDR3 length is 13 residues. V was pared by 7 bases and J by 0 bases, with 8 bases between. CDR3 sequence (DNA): TGTGCCAGCAATGCGGGAAGCACAGATACGCAGTATTTT. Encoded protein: CASNAGSTDTQYF.

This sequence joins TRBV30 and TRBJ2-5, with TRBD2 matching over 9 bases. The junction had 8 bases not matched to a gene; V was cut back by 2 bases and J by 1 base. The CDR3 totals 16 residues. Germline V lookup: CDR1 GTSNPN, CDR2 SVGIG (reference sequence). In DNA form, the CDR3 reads TGTGCCTGGAGTCGGCGGGAGGGCCCCCGCCAAGAGACCCAGTACTTC. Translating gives CAWSRREGPRQETQYF.

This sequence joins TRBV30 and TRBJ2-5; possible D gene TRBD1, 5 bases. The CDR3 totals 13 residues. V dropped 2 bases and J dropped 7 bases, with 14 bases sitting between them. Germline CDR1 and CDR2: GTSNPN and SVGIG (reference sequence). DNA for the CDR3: TGTGCCTGGAGTAGGGGCAGACCGGGGACCCAGTACTTC. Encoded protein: CAWSRGRPGTQYF. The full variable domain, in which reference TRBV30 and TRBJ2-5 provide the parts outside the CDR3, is SQTIHQWPATLVQPVGSPLSLECTVEGTSNPNLYWYRQAAGRGLQLLFYSVGIGQISSEVPQNLSASRPQDRQFILSSKKLLLSDSGFYLCAWSRGRPGTQYFGPGTRLLVL.

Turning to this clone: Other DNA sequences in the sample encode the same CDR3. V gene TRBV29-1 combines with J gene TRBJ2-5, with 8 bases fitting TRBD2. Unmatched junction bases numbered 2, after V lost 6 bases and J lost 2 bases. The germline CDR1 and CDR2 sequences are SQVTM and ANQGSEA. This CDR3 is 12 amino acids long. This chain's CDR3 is CSVSSGQETQYF. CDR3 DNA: TGCAGCGTATCTAGCGGGCAAGAGACCCAGTACTTC. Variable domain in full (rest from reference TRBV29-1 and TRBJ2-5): SAVISQKPSRDICQRGTSLTIQCQVDSQVTMMFWYRQQPGQSLTLIATANQGSEATYESGFVIDKFPISRPNLTFSTLTVSNMSPEDSSIYLCSVSSGQETQYFGPGTRLLVL.

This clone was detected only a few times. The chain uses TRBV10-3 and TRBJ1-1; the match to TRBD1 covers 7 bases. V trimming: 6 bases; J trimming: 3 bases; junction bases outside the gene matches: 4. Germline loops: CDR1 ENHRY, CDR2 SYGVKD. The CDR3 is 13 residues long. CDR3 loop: CAISRDSDTEAFF. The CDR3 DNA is TGTGCCATCAGCCGGGACAGCGACACTGAAGCTTTCTTT.

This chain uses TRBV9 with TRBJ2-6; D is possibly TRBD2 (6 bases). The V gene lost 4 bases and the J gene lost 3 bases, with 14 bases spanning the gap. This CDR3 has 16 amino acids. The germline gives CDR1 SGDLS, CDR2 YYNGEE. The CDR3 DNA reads TGTGCCAGCAGCTTCCCCGGCGGGGTTGGGGCCAACGTCCTGACTTTC. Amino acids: CASSFPGGVGANVLTF.

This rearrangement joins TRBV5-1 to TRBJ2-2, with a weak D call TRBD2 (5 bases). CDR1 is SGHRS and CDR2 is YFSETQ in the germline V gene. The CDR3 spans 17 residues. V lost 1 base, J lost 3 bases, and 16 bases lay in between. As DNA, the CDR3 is TGCGCCAGCAGCTTGATTGCCCAGCGGTCATACACCGGGGAGCTGTTTTTT. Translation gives CASSLIAQRSYTGELFF.

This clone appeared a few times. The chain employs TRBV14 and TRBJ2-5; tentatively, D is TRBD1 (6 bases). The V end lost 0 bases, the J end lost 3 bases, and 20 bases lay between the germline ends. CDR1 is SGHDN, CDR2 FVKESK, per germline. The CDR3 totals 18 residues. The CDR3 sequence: CASSQDLTGPASKETQYF. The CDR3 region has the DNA TGTGCCAGCAGCCAAGACCTTACAGGGCCTGCCTCGAAAGAGACCCAGTACTTC.

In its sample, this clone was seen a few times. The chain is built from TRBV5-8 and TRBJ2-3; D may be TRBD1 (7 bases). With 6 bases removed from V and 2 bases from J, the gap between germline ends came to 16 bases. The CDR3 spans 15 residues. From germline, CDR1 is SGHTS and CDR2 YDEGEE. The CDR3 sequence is CASTQQGRHTDTQYF. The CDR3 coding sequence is TGTGCCAGCACCCAACAGGGGAGGCACACAGATACGCAGTATTTT.

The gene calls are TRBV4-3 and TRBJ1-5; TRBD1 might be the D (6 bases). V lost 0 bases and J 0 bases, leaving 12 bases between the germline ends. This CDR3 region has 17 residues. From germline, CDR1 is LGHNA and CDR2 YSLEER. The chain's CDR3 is CASSQDLGGFSNQPQHF. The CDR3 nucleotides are TGCGCCAGCAGCCAAGATCTAGGGGGTTTTAGCAATCAGCCCCAGCATTTT.

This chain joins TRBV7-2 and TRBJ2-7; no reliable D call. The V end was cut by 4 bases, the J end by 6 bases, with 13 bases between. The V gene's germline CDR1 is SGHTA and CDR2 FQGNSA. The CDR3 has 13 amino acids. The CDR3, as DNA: TGTGCCAGCAGCTCCCTATATAAAGGCGAGCAGTACTTC. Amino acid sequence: CASSSLYKGEQYF.